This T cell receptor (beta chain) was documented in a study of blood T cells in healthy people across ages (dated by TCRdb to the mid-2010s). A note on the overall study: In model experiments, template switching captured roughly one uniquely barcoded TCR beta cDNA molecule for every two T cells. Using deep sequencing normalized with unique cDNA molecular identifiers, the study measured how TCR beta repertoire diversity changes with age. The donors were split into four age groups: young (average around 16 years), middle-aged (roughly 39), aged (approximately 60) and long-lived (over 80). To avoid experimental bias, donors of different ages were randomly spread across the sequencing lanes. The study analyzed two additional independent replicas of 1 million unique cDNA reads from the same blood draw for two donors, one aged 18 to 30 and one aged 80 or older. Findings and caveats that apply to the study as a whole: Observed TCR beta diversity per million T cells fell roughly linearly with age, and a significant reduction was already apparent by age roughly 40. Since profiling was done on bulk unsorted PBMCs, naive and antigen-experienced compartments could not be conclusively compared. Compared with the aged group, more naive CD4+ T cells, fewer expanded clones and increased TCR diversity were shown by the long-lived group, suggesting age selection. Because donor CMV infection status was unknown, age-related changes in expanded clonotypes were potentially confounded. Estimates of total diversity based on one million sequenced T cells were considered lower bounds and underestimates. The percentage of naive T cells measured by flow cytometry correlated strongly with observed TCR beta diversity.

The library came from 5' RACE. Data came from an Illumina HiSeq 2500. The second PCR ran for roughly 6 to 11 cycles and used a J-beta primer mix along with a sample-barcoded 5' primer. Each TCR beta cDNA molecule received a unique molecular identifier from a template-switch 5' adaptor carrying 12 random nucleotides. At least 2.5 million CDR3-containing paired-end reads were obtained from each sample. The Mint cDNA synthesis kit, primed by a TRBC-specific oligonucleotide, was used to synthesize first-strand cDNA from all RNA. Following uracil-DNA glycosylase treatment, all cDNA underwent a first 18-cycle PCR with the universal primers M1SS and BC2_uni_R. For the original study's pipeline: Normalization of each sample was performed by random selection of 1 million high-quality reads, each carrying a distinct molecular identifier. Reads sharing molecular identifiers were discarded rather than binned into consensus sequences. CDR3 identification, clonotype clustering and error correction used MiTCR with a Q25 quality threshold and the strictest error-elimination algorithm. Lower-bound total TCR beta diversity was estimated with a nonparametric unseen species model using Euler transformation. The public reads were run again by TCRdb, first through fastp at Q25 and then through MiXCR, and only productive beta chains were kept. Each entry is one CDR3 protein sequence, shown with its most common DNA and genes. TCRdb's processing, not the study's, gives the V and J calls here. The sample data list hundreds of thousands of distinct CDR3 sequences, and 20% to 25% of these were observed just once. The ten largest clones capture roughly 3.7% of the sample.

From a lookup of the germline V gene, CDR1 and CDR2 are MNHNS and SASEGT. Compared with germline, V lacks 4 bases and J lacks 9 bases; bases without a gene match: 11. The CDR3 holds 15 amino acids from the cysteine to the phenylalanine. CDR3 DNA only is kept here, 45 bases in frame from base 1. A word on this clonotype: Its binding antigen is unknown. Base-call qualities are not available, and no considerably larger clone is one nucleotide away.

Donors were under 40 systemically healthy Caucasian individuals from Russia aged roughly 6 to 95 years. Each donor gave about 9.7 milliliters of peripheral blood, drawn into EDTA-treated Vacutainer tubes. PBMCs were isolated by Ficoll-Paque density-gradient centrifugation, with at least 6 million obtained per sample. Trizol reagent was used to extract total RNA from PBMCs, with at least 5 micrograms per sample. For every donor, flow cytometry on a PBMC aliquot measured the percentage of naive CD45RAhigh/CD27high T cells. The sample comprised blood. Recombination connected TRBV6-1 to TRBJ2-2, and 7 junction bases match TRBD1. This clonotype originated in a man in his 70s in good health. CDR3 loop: CASSGPGQIVRELFF. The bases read TGTGCCAGCAGTGGTCCGGGACAGATCGTCAGGGAGCTGTTTTTT.